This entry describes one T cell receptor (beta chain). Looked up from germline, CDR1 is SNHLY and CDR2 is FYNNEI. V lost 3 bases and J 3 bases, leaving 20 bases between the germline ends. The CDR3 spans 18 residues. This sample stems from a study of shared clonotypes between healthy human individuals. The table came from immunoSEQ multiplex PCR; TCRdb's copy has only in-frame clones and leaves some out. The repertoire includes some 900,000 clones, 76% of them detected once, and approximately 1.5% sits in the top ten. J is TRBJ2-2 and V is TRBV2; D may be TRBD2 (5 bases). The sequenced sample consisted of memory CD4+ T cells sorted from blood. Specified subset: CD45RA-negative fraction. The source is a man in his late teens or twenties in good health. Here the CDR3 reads CASSDIKLAPVDTGELFF. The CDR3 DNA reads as TGTGCCAGCAGTGACATTAAGCTAGCTCCGGTGGACACCGGGGAGCTGTTTTTT.